This T cell receptor (beta chain) comes out of a study of response to subunit inactivated influenza vaccine. The length of the CDR3 is 14 residues. V was shortened by 0 bases and J by 4 bases, with 9 bases between the two germline ends. Germline assignment: CDR1 GTSNPN and CDR2 SVGIG (reference sequence). Study findings and constraints: Authors suggested seasonal influenza vaccinations each recruit few new T cells.

From the RT-PCR reads, TCRdb called clonotypes with MiXCR, one entry per CDR3 protein. The sample lists 550,000 to 800,000 distinct CDR3 sequences; approximately 14% were seen once. This clonotype turned up a few times. Its antigen is still unknown. This sequence was found in a middle-aged man who received an inactivated influenza vaccine. This chain joins TRBV30 and TRBJ2-2; weak D call: TRBD2 (5 bases). This specimen was PBMCs from blood, taken 11 to 12 days after vaccination. The CDR3 DNA is TGTGCCTGGAGTGTACTTGGACTCACCGGGGAGCTGTTTTTT. This gives the protein CAWSVLGLTGELFF.